These 24 T cell receptor beta chains came from one sample sequenced in a study of neurological immune-mediated disorders (dated by TCRdb to the late 2010s). Libraries were built with 5' RACE. The instrument was an Illumina HiSeq 2500. The public sequencing data were trimmed at Q25 with fastp and processed into clonotypes with MiXCR by TCRdb, which kept only in-frame beta chains. Every entry covers one CDR3 protein and lists the most common genes and DNA from its rows. The sample yields approximately 89,000 distinct CDR3 sequences; 4.3% were counted once. The ten largest clones add up to approximately 5.8% of the sample. The meaning of the sample's time point label: longitudinal time-point 3. Material: PBMCs. The receptors were sampled from a woman aged 55-70 years with multiple sclerosis.

This clonotype occurred many times. The chain employs TRBV7-9 and TRBJ2-7, with D perhaps assigned TRBD1 or TRBD2 (5 bases each). The CDR3 runs 13 residues. Germline V gene data show CDR1 as SEHNR and CDR2 as FQNEAQ (reference sequence). Trimming took off 1 base at V and 4 bases at J, with 8 bases between the two ends. In DNA form, the CDR3 reads TGTGCCAGCAGCTTAGGGGACGGGTACGAGCAGTACTTC. Protein sequence: CASSLGDGYEQYF.

Many counts were recorded for this clonotype. The chain carries TRBV20-1 and TRBJ2-1; the D gene could be TRBD1 or TRBD2 (5 bases each). V lost 5 bases, J lost 8 bases, and 19 bases lay in between. CDR1 DFQATT and CDR2 SNEGSKA come from the germline V gene (reference sequence). This CDR3 is 14 amino acids long. CDR3 loop: CSAQSGTPSYEQFF. CDR3 sequence (DNA): TGCAGTGCTCAATCCGGGACCCCCAGCTATGAGCAGTTCTTC.

V usage is TRBV10-2 and J usage is TRBJ1-5, with D perhaps TRBD1 (5 bases). The CDR3 runs to 15 residues. Between the trimmed V and J ends, which lost 5 bases and 0 bases, there was a span of 11 bases. Germline V lookup: CDR1 WSHSY, CDR2 SAAADI. The CDR3 bases are TGCGCCAGCAGTTCCGGGGCCAATAGCAATCAGCCCCAGCATTTT. This codes for CASSSGANSNQPQHF.

This clonotype was seen repeatedly, ten times or more. V and J are TRBV5-1 and TRBJ1-1; TRBD1 might be the D (5 bases). The CDR3 sequence is 14 residues long. Germline CDR1 and CDR2: SGHRS and YFSETQ. V was trimmed by 6 bases and J by 4 bases, leaving 16 bases between them. The CDR3 region is CASTMGESFTEAFF. The CDR3 nucleotides are TGCGCCAGCACCATGGGGGAGAGTTTCACTGAAGCTTTCTTT.

This clonotype was seen repeatedly, ten times or more. The rearrangement links TRBV5-1 to TRBJ2-5, with D hard to call. Germline loops: CDR1 SGHRS, CDR2 YFSETQ. Between the trimmed V and J ends, which lost 2 bases and 1 base, there was a span of 9 bases. The CDR3 spans 14 residues. CDR3 in amino acids: CASSFGQVQETQYF. CDR3 in DNA: TGCGCCAGCAGCTTCGGCCAGGTCCAAGAGACCCAGTACTTC.

This clonotype was counted many times. The chain recombines TRBV29-1 with TRBJ2-3, with TRBD2 matching over 8 bases. Germline loops: CDR1 SQVTM, CDR2 ANQGSEA. After removal of 2 bases from V and 1 base from J, the junction contained 14 bases not matched to a gene. This CDR3 is 18 amino acids long. The CDR3 spells CSVEKGEIAGRGTDTQYF. The CDR3 DNA follows: TGCAGCGTTGAAAAGGGGGAGATAGCGGGGAGGGGCACAGATACGCAGTATTTT.

This clonotype occurred many times. The chain recombines TRBV27 with TRBJ2-7; the match to TRBD2 covers 9 bases. V shed 5 bases, J shed 1 base, and the junction held 6 bases outside the gene matches. Germline lookup yields CDR1 MNHEY and CDR2 SMNVEV (reference sequence). This CDR3 is built from 15 residues. In DNA form, the CDR3 reads TGTGCCAGCAGTCAACTAGCGGGCGCTTCCTACGAGCAGTACTTC. Protein: CASSQLAGASYEQYF.

This clonotype has a count of ten or more. The chain employs TRBV5-6 and TRBJ2-7, with D perhaps being TRBD1 or TRBD2 (5 bases each). Germline CDR1 is SGHDT and CDR2 is YYEEEE. The CDR3 consists of 14 residues. V shed 3 bases and J shed 3 bases, with 13 bases lying between them. The DNA of the CDR3 is TGTGCCAGCAGCTATTGGGGGTTTGGCTACGAGCAGTACTTC. Translated: CASSYWGFGYEQYF.

The sample holds many counts of this clonotype. The rearrangement joins TRBV6-6 to TRBJ2-7, with 8 bases fitting TRBD1. Germline lookup yields CDR1 MNHNY and CDR2 SVGAGI (reference sequence). The CDR3 is 15 amino acids. Germline trimming cut 2 bases from V and 2 bases from J; bases unmatched to any gene: 5. CDR3 in DNA: TGTGCCAGCAGTTACGTCCAGGGGGCCACCTACGAGCAGTACTTC. It specifies CASSYVQGATYEQYF.

This clonotype was recorded at least ten times. The chain has TRBV11-1 and TRBJ2-1; D gene uncertain. The germline gives CDR1 SGHAT, CDR2 FQDESV (reference sequence). This CDR3 has 15 amino acids. V was trimmed by 1 base and J by 0 bases, leaving 7 bases between them. The CDR3 sequence is CASSLVGYSYNEQFF. CDR3 DNA sequence: TGTGCCAGCAGCTTAGTCGGCTACTCCTACAATGAGCAGTTCTTC.

This clonotype showed up many times. V usage is TRBV12-3 or TRBV12-4 and J usage is TRBJ2-7, with 7 bases aligning to TRBD2. This CDR3 has 15 residues. The V segment lost 6 bases and the J segment 5 bases; nucleotides outside the gene matches: 13. The CDR3 sequence is CASRTAGTAGDEQYF. In DNA, the CDR3 is TGTGCCAGCAGAACCGCCGGGACTGCGGGGGACGAGCAGTACTTC.

This clonotype was seen ten or more times. The chain combines TRBV20-1 with TRBJ1-2; D uncertain. Germline CDR1 is DFQATT and CDR2 is SNEGSKA (reference sequence). The length of the CDR3 is 13 residues. Trimming shortened V by 6 bases and J by 4 bases, and 15 bases separated the two germline ends. The CDR3, as DNA: TGCAGTGCCGCGTGGGCGGTTGGCTATGGCTACACCTTC. Encoded protein: CSAAWAVGYGYTF.

This clonotype was picked up many times. The genes are TRBV6-6 and TRBJ1-1, with D possibly being TRBD1 (6 bases). Deletions cut 7 bases from V and 4 bases from J, with 28 bases between. The CDR3 totals 18 residues. Germline CDR1 and CDR2: MNHNY and SVGAGI (reference sequence). CDR3 sequence (DNA): TGTGCCAGCACCCACGTGGGGGGCGCGGGTATTCAAACCACTGAAGCTTTCTTT. This translates into CASTHVGGAGIQTTEAFF.

This clonotype was observed many times. The rearrangement links TRBV27 to TRBJ1-1; D ambiguous. The CDR3 runs 14 residues. Trimming removed 7 bases from V and 1 base from J, with 13 bases in between. Looked up from germline, CDR1 is MNHEY and CDR2 is SMNVEV (reference sequence). This chain's CDR3 is CASKPHGQNTEAFF. The CDR3 DNA reads as TGTGCCAGCAAGCCTCATGGGCAGAACACTGAAGCTTTCTTT.

This clonotype was found a few times. The rearrangement joins TRBV11-3 to TRBJ2-1; the D gene could be TRBD1 or TRBD2 (6 bases each). CDR1 SGHNT and CDR2 YENEEA come from the germline V gene. The length of the CDR3 is 16 residues. Trimming pared 2 bases from V and 7 bases from J, leaving 18 bases between. The CDR3: CASSLLPTGGGNEQFF. Written as DNA, the CDR3 is TGTGCCAGCAGCTTACTCCCAACAGGAGGGGGGAATGAGCAGTTCTTC. The whole variable domain, remainder taken from reference TRBV11-3 and TRBJ2-1, is EAGVVQSPRYKIIEKKQPVAFWCNPISGHNTLYWYLQNLGQGPELLIRYENEEAVDDSQLPKDRFSAERLKGVDSTLKIQPAELGDSAVYLCASSLLPTGGGNEQFFGPGTRLTVL.

This clonotype was counted ten times or more. The gene calls are TRBV5-1 and TRBJ2-2; 8 bases are shared with TRBD1. Germline CDR1 and CDR2: SGHRS and YFSETQ. This CDR3 region has 14 residues. J gave up 6 bases and V 3 bases, and 4 bases lay outside the gene matches. The CDR3 bases are TGCGCCAGCAGCTCGACAGGGGTGTCCGGGGAGCTGTTTTTT. Its translation: CASSSTGVSGELFF.

This clonotype was detected ten times or more. This chain joins TRBV7-2 and TRBJ2-7, with D tentatively TRBD1 or TRBD2 (5 bases each). There are 14 residues in the CDR3. Germline CDR1 SGHTA, CDR2 FQGNSA. Between the trimmed V and J ends, which lost 5 bases and 4 bases, there was a span of 15 bases. For the CDR3, the DNA is TGTGCCAGCAGCCGCCCAGGGCAGCGGTACGAGCAGTACTTC. Translated: CASSRPGQRYEQYF.

This clonotype was found many times. The genes are TRBV2 and TRBJ1-2; possible D gene TRBD1, 6 bases. V dropped 6 bases and J dropped 7 bases, with 15 bases sitting between them. The germline V gene has CDR1 SNHLY and CDR2 FYNNEI. This CDR3 is 13 amino acids long. The CDR3 bases are TGTGCCAGCAGGCATTACAGGGATGGTGGCTACACCTTC. Its protein product is CASRHYRDGGYTF.

In this sample, this clonotype turned up many times. The rearrangement uses TRBV6-1 and TRBJ1-5; 7 bases fit TRBD1. The CDR3 spans 14 residues. Germline assignment: CDR1 MNHNS and CDR2 SASEGT. V trimming: 4 bases; J trimming: 1 base; junction bases outside the gene matches: 1. The CDR3 DNA reads as TGTGCCAGCAGTGGGGACAGAAGCAATCAGCCCCAGCATTTT. It translates to CASSGDRSNQPQHF.

This clonotype was observed many times. Written as DNA, the CDR3 is TGTGCCATCCGGGGGGGAACGGACAACTATGGCTACACCTTC. Residues: CAIRGGTDNYGYTF. The chain links TRBV6-5 to TRBJ1-2, with D possibly matching TRBD1 (5 bases). The CDR3 consists of 14 residues. V shed 10 bases and J shed 2 bases, with 17 bases lying between them. Germline V gives CDR1 MNHEY, CDR2 SVGAGI.

The rearrangement links TRBV18 to TRBJ1-6; D remains ambiguous. CDR1 and CDR2 from the germline V gene are KGHSH and LQKENI. V lost 5 bases, J lost 11 bases, and 13 bases lay in between. CDR3 size: 13 residues. CDR3 in DNA: TGTGCCAGCTCAACAGAGGTTTTGGCACCCCTCCACTTT. It codes for CASSTEVLAPLHF.

In its sample, this clonotype was seen many times. The rearrangement uses TRBV5-1 and TRBJ1-5; D is unresolved. Per germline, CDR1 SGHRS and CDR2 YFSETQ. The CDR3 runs to 13 residues. With 0 bases removed from V and 5 bases from J, the gap between germline ends came to 6 bases. In nucleotides, the CDR3 is TGCGCCAGCAGCTTGGACGGGTATCAGCCCCAGCATTTT. This sequence encodes CASSLDGYQPQHF.

This clonotype was seen many times. The genes are TRBV7-8 and TRBJ2-3; 8 bases match TRBD2. Germline assignment: CDR1 SGHVS and CDR2 FQNEAQ. Losses at the gene ends were 3 bases for V and 4 bases for J; bases not matched to a gene: 3. CDR3 size: 14 residues. Here the CDR3 reads CASSFGTRADTQYF. The CDR3 DNA reads as TGTGCCAGCAGCTTTGGGACTAGAGCAGATACGCAGTATTTT.

This clonotype was counted ten times or more. V gene TRBV5-1 combines with J gene TRBJ1-2; D unclear. CDR1 is SGHRS, CDR2 YFSETQ, per germline. The V end was cut by 0 bases, the J end by 8 bases, with 17 bases between. The length of the CDR3 is 15 residues. The CDR3, as DNA: TGCGCCAGCAGCTTGGCCCCCGGCCCCAACGGGGGCTACACCTTC. Protein sequence: CASSLAPGPNGGYTF.